Detailed here is one T cell receptor (beta chain). Its matching antigen is unknown. This CDR3 region has 16 residues. Germline V gene lookup returns CDR1 DFQATT and CDR2 SNEGSKA (reference sequence). The record originates from a study of T cells expressing NK-cell markers. Study-level findings and limits: The study did not resolve the HCMV specificity of expanded NKG2C+ T cell clones.

TCRdb re-called the 5' RACE reads and gives one entry per CDR3 protein, without DNA. Its table lists 500,000 or so distinct CDR3 sequences. This sequence originates from a man younger than 30 in good health. Source material: blood T cells: a sorted CD56 or NKG2C T cell subset, CD4+ or CD8+ T cells, or bulk PBMC T cells (not recorded which). This chain joins TRBV20-1 and TRBJ1-4; without DNA, the TCRdb call of TRBD1 cannot be checked. The CDR3 sequence is CSASPLVGGAHEKLFF.